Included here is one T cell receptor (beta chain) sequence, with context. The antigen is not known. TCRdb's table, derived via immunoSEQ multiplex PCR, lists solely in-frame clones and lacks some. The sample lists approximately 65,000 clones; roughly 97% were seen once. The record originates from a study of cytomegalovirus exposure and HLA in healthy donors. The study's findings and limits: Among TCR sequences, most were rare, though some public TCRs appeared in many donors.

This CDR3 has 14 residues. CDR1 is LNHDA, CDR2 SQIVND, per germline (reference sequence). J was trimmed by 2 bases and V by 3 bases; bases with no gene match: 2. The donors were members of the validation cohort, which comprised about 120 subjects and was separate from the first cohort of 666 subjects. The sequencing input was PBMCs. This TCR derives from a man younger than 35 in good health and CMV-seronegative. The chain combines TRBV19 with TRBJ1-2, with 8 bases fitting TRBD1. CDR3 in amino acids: CASSMWTGNYGYTF. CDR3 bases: TGTGCCAGTAGTATGTGGACAGGGAACTATGGCTACACCTTC.